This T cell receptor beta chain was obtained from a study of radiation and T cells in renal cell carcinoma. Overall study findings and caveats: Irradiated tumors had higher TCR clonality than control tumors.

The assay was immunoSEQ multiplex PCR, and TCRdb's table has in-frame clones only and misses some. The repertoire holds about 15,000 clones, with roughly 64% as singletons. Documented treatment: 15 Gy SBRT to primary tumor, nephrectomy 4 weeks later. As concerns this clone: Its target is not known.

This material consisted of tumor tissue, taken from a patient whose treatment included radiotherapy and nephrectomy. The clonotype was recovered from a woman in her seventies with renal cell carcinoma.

CDR3 nucleotides: TGTGCCAGCAGGAAGCGGGGGGCCCCCACAGATACGCAGTATTTT. Its translation is CASRKRGAPTDTQYF. The chain combines TRBV2 with TRBJ2-3; TRBD2 matches 9 bases. Germline V gene data show CDR1 as SNHLY and CDR2 as FYNNEI. Losses at the gene ends were 6 bases for V and 2 bases for J; bases not matched to a gene: 6. The CDR3 is 15 amino acids.